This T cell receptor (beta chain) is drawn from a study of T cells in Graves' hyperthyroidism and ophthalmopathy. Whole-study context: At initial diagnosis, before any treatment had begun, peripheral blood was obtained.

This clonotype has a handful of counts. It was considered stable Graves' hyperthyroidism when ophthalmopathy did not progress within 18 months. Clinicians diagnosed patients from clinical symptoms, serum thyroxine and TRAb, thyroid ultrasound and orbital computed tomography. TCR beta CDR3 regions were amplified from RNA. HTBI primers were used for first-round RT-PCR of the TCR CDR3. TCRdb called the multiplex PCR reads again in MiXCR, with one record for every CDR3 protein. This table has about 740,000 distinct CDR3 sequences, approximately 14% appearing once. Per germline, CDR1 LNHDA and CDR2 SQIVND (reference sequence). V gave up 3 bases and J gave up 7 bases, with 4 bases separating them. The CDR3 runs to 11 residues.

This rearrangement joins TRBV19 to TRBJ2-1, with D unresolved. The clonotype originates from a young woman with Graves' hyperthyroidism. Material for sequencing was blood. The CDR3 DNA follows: TGTGCCAGTAGTATCCTAAATGAGCAGTTCTTC. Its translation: CASSILNEQFF.